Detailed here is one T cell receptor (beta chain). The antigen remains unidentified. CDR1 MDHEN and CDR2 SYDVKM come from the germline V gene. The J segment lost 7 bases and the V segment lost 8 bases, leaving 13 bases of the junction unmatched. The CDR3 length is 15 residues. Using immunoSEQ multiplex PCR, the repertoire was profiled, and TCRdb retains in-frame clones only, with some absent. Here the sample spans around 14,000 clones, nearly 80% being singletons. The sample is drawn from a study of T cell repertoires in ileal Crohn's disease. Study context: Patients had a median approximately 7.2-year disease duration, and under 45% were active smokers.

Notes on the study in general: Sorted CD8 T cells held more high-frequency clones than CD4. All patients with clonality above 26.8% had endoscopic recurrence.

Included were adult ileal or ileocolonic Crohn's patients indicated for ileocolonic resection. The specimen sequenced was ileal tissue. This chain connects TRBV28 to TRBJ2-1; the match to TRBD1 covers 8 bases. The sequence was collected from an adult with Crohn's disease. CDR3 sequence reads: CASLSGQGISNEQFF. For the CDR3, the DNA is TGTGCCAGCTTGTCAGGACAGGGAATATCTAATGAGCAGTTCTTC.